Only one count was recorded for the clone carrying this T cell receptor (beta chain). The entry originates in a study of blood T cell repertoires in COVID-19. Profiled with immunoSEQ multiplex PCR; TCRdb holds only in-frame clones, not every one. The sample has under 200,000 clones; approximately 90% are singletons. Trimming took 0 bases from V and 3 from J, leaving 9 bases between them. Germline V gene data show CDR1 as LNHNV and CDR2 as YYDKDF (reference sequence). The CDR3 is 15 amino acids. The sequencing sample was made of peripheral blood. This sequence originates from a man in his forties with active or convalescent COVID-19. V and J are TRBV15 and TRBJ1-3; tentative D call: TRBD1 (5 bases). The CDR3 sequence is CATSRDRQGGNTIYF. The CDR3 DNA is TGTGCCACCAGCAGAGATCGCCAGGGTGGAAACACCATATATTTT.